This TCR beta chain came from a study of blood T cell repertoires in COVID-19. In the study overall: Samples came from the United States, Italy and Spain, spanning acute and convalescent COVID-19. T cells, B-cell-depleted T cells, or PBMCs provided the cDNA or gDNA that served as material.

Trimming left V 0 bases short and J 2 bases short, with 4 bases between. The CDR3 runs 13 residues. Germline V gene sequence: CDR1 LGHNA, CDR2 YNFKEQ. Participants spanned ages roughly 18 to 90 years and resided in 24 US areas. The study assigned cohorts using participant-reported clinical history. Data came from immunoSEQ multiplex PCR; TCRdb stores just in-frame clones and leaves some out. The profile shows 180,000 or so clones, approximately 91% of them singletons. Sequencing was performed on PBMCs or T cells enriched from blood (not recorded which). V usage is TRBV4-2 and J usage is TRBJ1-2; D is undetermined. This receptor was obtained from a woman younger than 30 who had recovered from COVID-19. The CDR3, as DNA: TGTGCCAGCAGCCAAGATATGAACTATGGCTACACCTTC. Translated, it gives CASSQDMNYGYTF.